Sequencing of this T cell receptor beta chain was carried out in a study of shared clonotypes between healthy human individuals. In the source study's methods: Filtering differed since immunoSEQ provided only junctions, with no quality scores. TCRdb keeps only in-frame clones here, not all; method: immunoSEQ multiplex PCR. V, J and clone size reflect that table, while D and trimming were determined from the DNA. The table has 1,400,000 or so clones, approximately 98.5% seen once; the top ten hold about 0.4%. The junction had 8 bases not matched to a gene; V was cut back by 4 bases and J by 7 bases. This CDR3 spans 15 amino acids. Germline V gives CDR1 MNHEY, CDR2 SVGAGI.

V usage is TRBV6-5 and J usage is TRBJ2-2; 8 bases are shared with TRBD1. The TCR was taken from a man aged 30 to 45 in good health. The sequencing sample was made of naive CD4+ T cells sorted from blood. This sample's subset: CD45RA+ positively selected. CDR3 amino acids: CASSSTGGMSGELFF. In nucleotides, the CDR3 is TGTGCCAGCAGTTCAACAGGGGGGATGAGCGGGGAGCTGTTTTTT.